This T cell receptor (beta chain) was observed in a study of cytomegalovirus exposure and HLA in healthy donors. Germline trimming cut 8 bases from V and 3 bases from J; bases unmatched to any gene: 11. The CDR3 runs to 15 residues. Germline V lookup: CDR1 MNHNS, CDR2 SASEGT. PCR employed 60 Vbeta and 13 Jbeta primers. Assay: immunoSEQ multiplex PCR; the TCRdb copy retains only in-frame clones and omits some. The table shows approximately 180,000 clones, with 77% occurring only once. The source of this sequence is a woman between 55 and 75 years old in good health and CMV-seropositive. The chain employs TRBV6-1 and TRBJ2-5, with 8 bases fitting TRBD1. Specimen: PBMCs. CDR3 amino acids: CASGFQGAWEETQYF. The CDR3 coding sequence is TGTGCCAGCGGCTTCCAGGGGGCGTGGGAAGAGACCCAGTACTTC.